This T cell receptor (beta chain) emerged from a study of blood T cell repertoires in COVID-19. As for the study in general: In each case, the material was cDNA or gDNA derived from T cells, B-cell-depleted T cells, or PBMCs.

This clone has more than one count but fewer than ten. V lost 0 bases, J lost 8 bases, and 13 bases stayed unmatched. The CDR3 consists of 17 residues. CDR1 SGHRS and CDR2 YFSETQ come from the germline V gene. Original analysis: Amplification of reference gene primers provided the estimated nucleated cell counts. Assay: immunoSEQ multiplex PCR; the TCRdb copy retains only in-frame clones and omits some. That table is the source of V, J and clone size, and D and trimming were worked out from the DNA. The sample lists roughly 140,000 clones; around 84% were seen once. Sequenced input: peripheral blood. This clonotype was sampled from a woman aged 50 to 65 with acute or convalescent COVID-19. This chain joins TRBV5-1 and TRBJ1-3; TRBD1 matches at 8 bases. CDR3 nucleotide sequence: TGCGCCAGCAGCTTGGGAGTTCGGACAGGGAAGGGCGACACCATATATTTT. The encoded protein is CASSLGVRTGKGDTIYF.